By its share, the clone carrying this T cell receptor beta chain is medium-sized. This sample is drawn from a study of T-cell reconstitution after alpha-beta-depleted transplantation in children. The V segment lost 5 bases and the J segment 4 bases; nucleotides outside the gene matches: 10. The CDR3 contains 15 residues. CDR1 is SGHTA, CDR2 FQGNSA, per germline. For TCRbeta, the library was prepared with unique molecular identifiers. TCRdb independently ran MiXCR on the PCR reads; one entry per CDR3 protein. The table lists about 440,000 distinct CDR3 sequences, roughly 44% of them singletons. The receptor's source is a girl under 10 years old with aplastic anemia, due to receive a stem cell transplant. The input for sequencing was PBMCs, taken before TCRalphabeta/CD19-depleted stem cell transplant. The chain has TRBV7-2 and TRBJ1-2; 7 bases align to TRBD1. The CDR3 region is CASSPRQGWSYGYTF. CDR3 DNA sequence: TGTGCCAGCAGCCCCCGACAGGGATGGAGCTATGGCTACACCTTC. The variable domain in full, completed from reference TRBV7-2 and TRBJ1-2, reads GAGVSQSPSNKVTEKGKDVELRCDPISGHTALYWYRQSLGQGLEFLIYFQGNSAPDKSGLPSDRFSAERTGGSVSTLTIQRTQQEDSAVYLCASSPRQGWSYGYTFGSGTRLTVV.